This entry lists 31 T cell receptor beta chains sequenced from one sample in a study of T cell changes during pregnancy in multiple sclerosis. Here immunoSEQ multiplex PCR was the method, and the copy in TCRdb shows in-frame clones only, minus some. The sample yields about 72,000 clones, about 90% seen once. The sample in question was peripheral blood, obtained in the second trimester of pregnancy. The receptor source for this set is a female donor with multiple sclerosis, enrolled in a pregnancy study.

J is TRBJ1-2 and V is TRBV7-9, with 8 bases aligning to TRBD1. This CDR3 is 14 amino acids long. Germline CDR1 is SEHNR and CDR2 is FQNEAQ (reference sequence). Germline trimming cut 5 bases from V and 5 bases from J; bases unmatched to any gene: 7. The CDR3 is CASSTGTGGYGYTF. Written as DNA, the CDR3 is TGTGCCAGCAGCACCGGGACAGGCGGGTATGGCTACACCTTC.

The J gene is TRBJ2-7, the V gene TRBV6-1; 8 bases match TRBD1. Trimming at V came to 6 bases and at J to 5 bases, leaving 6 bases not matched to a gene. Germline values: CDR1 MNHNS, CDR2 SASEGT. The CDR3 extends over 13 amino acids. In DNA form, the CDR3 reads TGTGCCAGCAGCTGGACAGGGAACGACGAGCAGTACTTC. Encoded protein: CASSWTGNDEQYF.

The chain couples TRBV4-2 to TRBJ2-3, with D unclear. The CDR3 runs to 12 residues. CDR1 LGHNA and CDR2 YNFKEQ come from the germline V gene. Deletions cut 6 bases from V and 4 bases from J, with 8 bases between. The CDR3 protein is CASRSVADTQYF. CDR3 sequence (DNA): TGTGCCAGCAGGAGCGTAGCAGATACGCAGTATTTT.

The rearrangement uses TRBV19 and TRBJ2-5, with 14 nucleotides matching TRBD2. Germline-derived CDR1 and CDR2 are LNHDA and SQIVND (reference sequence). The ends lost 3 bases at V and 5 bases at J; junction bases unmatched: 2. The CDR3 has 15 amino acids. The CDR3 sequence is CASSMTSGGAETQYF. The CDR3, as DNA: TGTGCCAGTAGTATGACTAGCGGGGGGGCTGAGACCCAGTACTTC.

The DNA of the CDR3 is TGTGCCAGTAACGAGCGGCCTTGGGCAGATACGCAGTATTTT. Protein: CASNERPWADTQYF. This chain links TRBV19 with TRBJ2-3; possibly TRBD2 for D (5 bases). This CDR3 is 14 amino acids long. V shed 7 bases and J shed 4 bases, with 15 bases lying between them. CDR1 is LNHDA and CDR2 is SQIVND in the germline V gene (reference sequence).

This rearrangement joins TRBV19 to TRBJ1-5; TRBD1 aligns across 7 bases. Looked up from germline, CDR1 is LNHDA and CDR2 is SQIVND (reference sequence). The CDR3 is 16 residues long. V was pared by 6 bases and J by 4 bases, with 12 bases of the junction left unmatched. In nucleotides, the CDR3 is TGTGCCAGTAGCCTACCGACGGGACAGTTGAATCAGCCCCAGCATTTT. It translates to CASSLPTGQLNQPQHF. Full variable domain (remainder filled in from reference TRBV19 and TRBJ1-5): DGGITQSPKYLFRKEGQNVTLSCEQNLNHDAMYWYRQDPGQGLRLIYYSQIVNDFQKGDIAEGYSVSREKKESFPLTVTSAQKNPTAFYLCASSLPTGQLNQPQHFGDGTRLSIL.

The genes are TRBV12-5 and TRBJ1-1; D is possibly TRBD1 (5 bases). Germline CDR1 and CDR2: LGHNT and FRNRAP. The CDR3 has 14 residues. The germline V and J ends were trimmed by 2 bases and 4 bases, with 11 bases remaining between them. This CDR3 is CASGLRRGGTEAFF. CDR3 DNA sequence: TGTGCTAGTGGTTTGCGGCGGGGGGGCACTGAAGCTTTCTTT.

This rearrangement joins TRBV4-2 to TRBJ2-3, with 8 bases that match TRBD1. V dropped 1 base and J dropped 5; count of bases not matched to a gene: 11. Germline CDR1 LGHNA, CDR2 YNFKEQ. This CDR3 spans 17 amino acids. CDR3 sequence reads: CASSQGRGQGAGDTQYF. For the CDR3, the DNA is TGTGCCAGCAGCCAAGGAAGGGGTCAGGGGGCGGGAGATACGCAGTATTTT.

The gene calls are TRBV9 and TRBJ1-2; a possible D gene is TRBD1 (5 bases). The CDR3 extends over 14 amino acids. Germline V gene lookup returns CDR1 SGDLS and CDR2 YYNGEE. V lost 5 bases and J 0 bases, leaving 11 bases between the germline ends. The CDR3 loop reads CASRQGDSNYGYTF. The CDR3 nucleotides read TGTGCCAGCAGACAAGGGGACTCTAACTATGGCTACACCTTC.

This clone was counted a single time. The chain couples TRBV5-1 to TRBJ2-1; maybe TRBD1 (6 bases). V gave up 0 bases and J gave up 2 bases, with 6 bases separating them. Germline CDR1 SGHRS, CDR2 YFSETQ. There are 14 residues in the CDR3. CDR3 in amino acids: CASSLDRAYNEQFF. DNA of the CDR3: TGCGCCAGCAGCTTGGACAGGGCCTACAATGAGCAGTTCTTC.

The chain recombines TRBV5-6 with TRBJ2-3, with TRBD2 identical over 7 bases. The J segment lost 1 base and the V segment lost 0 bases, leaving 2 bases of the junction unmatched. Per the germline V gene, CDR1 is SGHDT and CDR2 is YYEEEE. The CDR3 spans 15 residues. DNA for the CDR3: TGTGCCAGCAGCTTGGGGGAGGGTGGCACAGATACGCAGTATTTT. Translated, it gives CASSLGEGGTDTQYF.

The V and J genes are TRBV6-1 and TRBJ1-5, with TRBD1 matching 9 bases. CDR1 is MNHNS and CDR2 is SASEGT in the germline V gene. This CDR3 comprises 15 residues. V trimming: 2 bases; J trimming: 3 bases; junction bases outside the gene matches: 2. CDR3 sequence: CASSEWDRDNQPQHF. In nucleotides, the CDR3 is TGTGCCAGCAGTGAATGGGACAGGGACAATCAGCCCCAGCATTTT.

This clone appeared once. The V call is TRBV4-2, the J call TRBJ1-6; D unresolved. CDR3 length: 17 amino acids. Trimming shortened V by 0 bases and J by 6 bases, and 15 bases separated the two germline ends. Germline V CDR1 and CDR2: LGHNA, YNFKEQ. CDR3 region: CASSQEPPQLSNSPLHF. CDR3 nucleotides: TGTGCCAGCAGCCAAGAACCCCCACAGTTGTCTAATTCACCCCTCCACTTT.

This clone was seen just once. J is TRBJ1-2 and V is TRBV5-4, with 8 positions matching TRBD1. The V segment lost 4 bases and the J segment 8 bases; nucleotides outside the gene matches: 16. Germline CDR1 and CDR2: SGHNT and YYREEE (reference sequence). The CDR3 has 16 residues. The CDR3 sequence: CASSRLGQGAKKGYTF. The CDR3 DNA reads as TGTGCCAGCAGCCGACTGGGCCAGGGGGCCAAGAAGGGCTACACCTTC. The entire variable domain, with the rest obtained from reference TRBV5-4 and TRBJ1-2, is as follows: ETGVTQSPTHLIKTRGQQVTLRCSSQSGHNTVSWYQQALGQGPQFIFQYYREEENGRGNFPPRFSGLQFPNYSSELNVNALELDDSALYLCASSRLGQGAKKGYTFGSGTRLTVV.

Remarks on this clone: No conserved phenylalanine or tryptophan ends this CDR3, so it is likely a read error. The J gene is TRBJ1-6, the V gene TRBV7-8, with 8 bases lining up with TRBD1. Germline V gives CDR1 SGHVS, CDR2 FQNEAQ. The CDR3 consists of 15 residues. V lost 5 bases and J lost 10; bases outside the gene matches: 10. CDR3 sequence: CASSQRTGQDSPLHL. CDR3 nucleotides: TGTGCCAGCAGCCAAAGGACAGGGCAAGACTCACCCCTCCACCTT.

This clone was detected once. The V and J genes are TRBV4-1 and TRBJ1-5; unclear D gene. V was shortened by 0 bases and J by 4 bases, with 10 bases between the two germline ends. The CDR3 sequence is 15 residues long. The germline V gene encodes CDR1 MGHRA and CDR2 YSYEKL. Here the CDR3 reads CASSQDGFANQPQHF. Written as DNA, the CDR3 is TGCGCCAGCAGCCAAGACGGGTTCGCAAATCAGCCCCAGCATTTT.

The chain carries TRBV29-1 and TRBJ2-7; possible D gene TRBD2, 5 bases. Between the trimmed V and J ends, which lost 4 bases and 3 bases, there was a span of 13 bases. The CDR3 spans 13 residues. The germline V gene has CDR1 SQVTM and CDR2 ANQGSEA. CDR3 residues: CSVVATRGYEQYF. The CDR3, as DNA: TGCAGCGTTGTTGCAACACGGGGCTACGAGCAGTACTTC.

The chain carries TRBV6-6 and TRBJ2-7, with 8 bases fitting TRBD1. The CDR3 totals 16 residues. Looked up from germline, CDR1 is MNHNY and CDR2 is SVGAGI (reference sequence). Trimming took 2 bases from V and 3 from J; bases not matched to a gene: 9. Here the CDR3 reads CASSYGGTGGGYEQYF. The CDR3 DNA sequence: TGTGCCAGCAGTTACGGGGGAACAGGGGGAGGCTACGAGCAGTACTTC.

The genes are TRBV6-5 and TRBJ2-2; the D is unclear. V gave up 5 bases and J gave up 4 bases, with 11 bases separating them. The CDR3 length is 14 residues. Germline V gene data show CDR1 as MNHEY and CDR2 as SVGAGI. CDR3 sequence (DNA): TGTGCCAGCAGTCCCTACCTGGTCACCGGGGAGCTGTTTTTT. Translated: CASSPYLVTGELFF.

The DNA for the CDR3 is TGCGCCAGCAGCCCCGGACTTAACGGGGAGCTGTTTTTT. It encodes CASSPGLNGELFF. The chain carries TRBV4-3 and TRBJ2-2; possibly TRBD2 for D (5 bases). With 4 bases removed from V and 7 bases from J, the gap between germline ends came to 10 bases. Germline V CDR1 and CDR2: LGHNA, YSLEER. The CDR3 has 13 residues.

This clone came up once. The rearrangement links TRBV5-4 to TRBJ1-1, with TRBD1 identical over 8 bases. Germline V lookup: CDR1 SGHNT, CDR2 YYREEE (reference sequence). Trimming took 0 bases from V and 4 from J; bases not matched to a gene: 8. This CDR3 region has 16 residues. CDR3 DNA: TGTGCCAGCAGCTTGGCCGGGGGCAGGGGGCCCACTGAAGCTTTCTTT. Residues: CASSLAGGRGPTEAFF.

The rearrangement joins TRBV6-5 to TRBJ2-2; D gene unclear. The CDR3 spans 13 residues. With 0 bases removed from V and 8 bases from J, the gap between germline ends came to 7 bases. The germline gives CDR1 MNHEY, CDR2 SVGAGI. The DNA of the CDR3 is TGTGCCAGCAGTTACTCGACAATGGGGGAGCTGTTTTTT. It encodes CASSYSTMGELFF.

This chain connects TRBV7-3 to TRBJ2-3, with a possible D match to TRBD2 (5 bases). The CDR3 is made up of 13 amino acids. V was pared by 5 bases and J by 3 bases, with 9 bases between. Germline V gene data show CDR1 as SGHTA and CDR2 as FQGTGA. The CDR3 here is CASSLGLTDTQYF. DNA of the CDR3: TGTGCCAGCAGCCTTGGACTGACAGATACGCAGTATTTT.

The chain combines TRBV5-4 with TRBJ2-1; TRBD2 might be the D (6 bases). From germline, CDR1 is SGHNT and CDR2 YYREEE (reference sequence). The ends were cut back, 4 bases at V and 9 bases at J, with 17 bases in the middle. The CDR3 extends over 14 amino acids. CDR3 region: CASSPPPRGSEQFF. The CDR3 DNA sequence: TGTGCCAGCAGCCCGCCGCCTCGGGGGAGTGAGCAGTTCTTC.

V is TRBV9 and J is TRBJ2-3, with 8 bases aligning to TRBD2. The V gene's germline CDR1 is SGDLS and CDR2 YYNGEE. With V trimmed by 0 bases and J by 2 bases, 5 bases remained unmatched. This CDR3 comprises 16 residues. CDR3 protein: CASSVALAGPTDTQYF. CDR3 DNA sequence: TGTGCCAGCAGCGTAGCCCTAGCGGGCCCCACAGATACGCAGTATTTT.

V is TRBV7-3 and J is TRBJ1-2, with a tentative D call TRBD1 (5 bases). The CDR3 spans 15 residues. The germline V gene encodes CDR1 SGHTA and CDR2 FQGTGA. V was cut by 5 bases and J by 2 bases, with 15 bases left in between. CDR3 loop: CASSNSGGKNYGYTF. In DNA, the CDR3 is TGTGCCAGCAGCAACTCCGGGGGAAAAAACTATGGCTACACCTTC.

The chain uses TRBV5-6 and TRBJ2-7; maybe TRBD2 (5 bases). CDR1 and CDR2 from the germline V gene are SGHDT and YYEEEE. V lost 2 bases to trimming and J lost 7 bases, with 13 bases between them. This CDR3 spans 13 amino acids. The CDR3 nucleotides are TGTGCCAGCAGCTTCCGAGTCACGGGGGAGCAGTACTTC. Its translation: CASSFRVTGEQYF.

The chain combines TRBV2 with TRBJ2-3; TRBD2 is a possible D gene (5 bases). The CDR3 spans 15 residues. Trimming took off 8 bases at V and 2 bases at J, with 17 bases between the two ends. Germline CDR1 and CDR2: SNHLY and FYNNEI. The CDR3 loop reads CASVRFGGPTDTQYF. In nucleotides, the CDR3 is TGTGCCAGCGTTCGGTTCGGCGGGCCCACAGATACGCAGTATTTT.

This clone was found many times. The V gene is TRBV29-1, the J gene TRBJ1-2; perhaps TRBD1 as D (5 bases). CDR1 and CDR2 (germline): SQVTM, ANQGSEA. The V gene lost 6 bases and the J gene lost 8 bases, with 16 bases spanning the gap. This CDR3 is 12 amino acids long. As DNA, the CDR3 is TGCAGCGTCGCCGACAGTGCCGAGGGCTACACCTTC. Translated, it gives CSVADSAEGYTF.

The chain carries TRBV10-3 and TRBJ2-1; 7 nucleotides line up with TRBD2. CDR1 and CDR2 from the germline V gene are ENHRY and SYGVKD. The CDR3 is 17 residues long. After removal of 11 bases from V and 3 bases from J, the junction contained 19 bases not matched to a gene. CDR3 sequence reads: CASQNPGREEDYNEQFF. CDR3 sequence (DNA): TGTGCCTCGCAAAACCCGGGCCGGGAGGAAGACTACAATGAGCAGTTCTTC.

The rearrangement links TRBV5-1 to TRBJ2-2; 8 bases fit TRBD1. V was clipped by 1 base and J by 4 bases; unmatched bases: 6. The germline V gene has CDR1 SGHRS and CDR2 YFSETQ. This CDR3 spans 16 amino acids. In DNA form, the CDR3 reads TGCGCCAGCAGCTTGAGTCTGGACAGGGCCACCGGGGAGCTGTTTTTT. Translation gives CASSLSLDRATGELFF. The variable domain in full, completed from reference TRBV5-1 and TRBJ2-2, reads KAGVTQTPRYLIKTRGQQVTLSCSPISGHRSVSWYQQTPGQGLQFLFEYFSETQRNKGNFPGRFSGRQFSNSRSEMNVSTLELGDSALYLCASSLSLDRATGELFFGEGSRLTVL.